This T cell receptor (beta chain) was profiled in a study of blood T cells in healthy people across ages. This CDR3 comprises 16 residues. From germline, CDR1 is SGHTA and CDR2 FQGNSA. For the second PCR, which ran for about 7 to 12 cycles, a sample-barcoded 5' primer and a J-beta primer mix were used. TCRdb redid the calling of the 5' RACE reads with MiXCR, one entry per CDR3 protein. This table has 1,800,000 or so distinct CDR3 sequences, roughly two fifths appearing once. This TCR was recovered from a human donor in good health. This sequence joins TRBV7-2 and TRBJ2-4, with TRBD2 identical over 10 bases. With the DNA end fitting TRBJ2-7 better, the J assignment may be wrong. The source material was blood. Written as DNA, the CDR3 is TGTGCCAGCAGCTTAGATTCTAGCGGGGGAGCCAACGAGCAGTACTTC. Residues: CASSLDSSGGANEQYF.